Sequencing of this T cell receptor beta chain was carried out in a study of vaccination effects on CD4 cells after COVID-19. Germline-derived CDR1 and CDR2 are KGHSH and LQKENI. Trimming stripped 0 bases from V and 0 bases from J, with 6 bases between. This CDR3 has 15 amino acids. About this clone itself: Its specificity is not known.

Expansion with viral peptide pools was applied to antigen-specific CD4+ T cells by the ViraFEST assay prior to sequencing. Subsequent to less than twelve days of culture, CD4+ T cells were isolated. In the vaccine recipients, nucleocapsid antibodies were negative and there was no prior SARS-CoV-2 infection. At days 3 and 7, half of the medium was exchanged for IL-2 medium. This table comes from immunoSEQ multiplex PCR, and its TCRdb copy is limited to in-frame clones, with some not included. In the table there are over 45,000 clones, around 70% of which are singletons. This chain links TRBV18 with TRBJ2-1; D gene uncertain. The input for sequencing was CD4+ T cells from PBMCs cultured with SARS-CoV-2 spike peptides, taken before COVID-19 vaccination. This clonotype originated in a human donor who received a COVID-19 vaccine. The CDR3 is CASSPPPGSYNEQFF. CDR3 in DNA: TGTGCCAGCTCACCACCTCCAGGCTCCTACAATGAGCAGTTCTTC.